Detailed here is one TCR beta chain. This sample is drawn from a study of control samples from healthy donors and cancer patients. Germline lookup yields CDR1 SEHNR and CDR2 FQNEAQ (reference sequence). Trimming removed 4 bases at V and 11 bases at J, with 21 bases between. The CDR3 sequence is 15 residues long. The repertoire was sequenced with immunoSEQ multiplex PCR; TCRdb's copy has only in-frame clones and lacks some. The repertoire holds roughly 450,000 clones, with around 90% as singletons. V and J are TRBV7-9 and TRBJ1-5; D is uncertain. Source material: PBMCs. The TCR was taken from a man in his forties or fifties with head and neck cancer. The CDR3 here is CASSSGPPPFVAQHF. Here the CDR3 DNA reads TGTGCCAGCAGCTCCGGACCTCCGCCTTTTGTAGCCCAGCATTTT.